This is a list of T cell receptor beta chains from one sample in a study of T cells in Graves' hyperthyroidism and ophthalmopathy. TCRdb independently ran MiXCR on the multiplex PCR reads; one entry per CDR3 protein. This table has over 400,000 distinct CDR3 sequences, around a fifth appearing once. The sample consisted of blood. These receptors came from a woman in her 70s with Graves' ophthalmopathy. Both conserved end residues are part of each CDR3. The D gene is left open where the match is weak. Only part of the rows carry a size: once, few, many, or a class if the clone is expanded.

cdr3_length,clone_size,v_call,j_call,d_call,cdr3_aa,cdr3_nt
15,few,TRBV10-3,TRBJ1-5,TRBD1,CASRGGTSSNQPQHF,TGTGCCTCCAGGGGGGGGACGTCGAGCAATCAGCCCCAGCATTTT
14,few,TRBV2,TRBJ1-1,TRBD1,CASSRQGRNTEAFF,TGTGCCAGCAGTCGACAGGGGCGGAACACTGAAGCTTTCTTT
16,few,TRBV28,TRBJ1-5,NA,CASVMFGHTGHQPQHF,TGTGCCAGCGTGATGTTCGGGCATACCGGTCATCAGCCCCAGCATTTT
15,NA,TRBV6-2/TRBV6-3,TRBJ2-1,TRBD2,CASSGAGGLSAEQFF,TGTGCCAGCAGTGGGGCGGGGGGCTTATCGGCTGAGCAGTTCTTC
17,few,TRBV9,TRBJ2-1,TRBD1,CASAGTGGSSSYNEQFF,TGTGCCAGTGCCGGGACAGGGGGCTCTAGCTCCTACAATGAGCAGTTCTTC
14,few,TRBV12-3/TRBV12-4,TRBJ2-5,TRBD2,CASSGDGREETQYF,TGTGCCAGCAGTGGGGACGGGAGGGAAGAGACCCAGTACTTC
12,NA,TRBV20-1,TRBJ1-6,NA,CSARRLRATLHF,TGCAGTGCTAGAAGGCTCCGGGCCACGCTCCACTTT
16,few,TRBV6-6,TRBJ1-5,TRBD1,CASSYSISQGNQPQHF,TGTGCCAGCAGTTACTCGATATCACAGGGGAATCAGCCCCAGCATTTT
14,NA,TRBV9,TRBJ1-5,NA,CASSGKGRNQPQHF,TGTGCCAGCAGCGGGAAGGGACGTAATCAGCCCCAGCATTTT
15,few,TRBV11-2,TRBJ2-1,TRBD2,CASSTGGSSYNEQFF,TGTGCCAGCAGCACCGGGGGGAGCTCCTACAATGAGCAGTTCTTC
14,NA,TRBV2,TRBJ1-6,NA,CASGSRQGNSPLHF,TGTGCCAGCGGGTCAAGGCAGGGCAATTCACCCCTCCACTTT
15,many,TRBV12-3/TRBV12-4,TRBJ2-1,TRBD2,CASLVAGADYNEQFF,TGTGCCAGTCTGGTGGCGGGAGCCGACTACAATGAGCAGTTCTTC
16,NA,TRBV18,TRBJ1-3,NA,CASSLTGQSTGNTIYF,TGTGCCAGCTCACTGACCGGACAGTCAACGGGAAACACCATATATTTT
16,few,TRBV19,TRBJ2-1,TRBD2,CASSRGGLAGMNEQFF,TGTGCCAGTAGTAGGGGGGGACTAGCGGGGATGAATGAGCAGTTCTTC
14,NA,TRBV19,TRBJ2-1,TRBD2,CASSVLAAYNEQFF,TGTGCCAGTAGTGTGCTAGCGGCGTACAATGAGCAGTTCTTC
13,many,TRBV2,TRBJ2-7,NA,CASSEDPGIVQYF,TGTGCCAGCAGTGAAGATCCGGGTATTGTGCAGTACTTC
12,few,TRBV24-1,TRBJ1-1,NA,CATSDSIGEAFF,TGTGCCACCAGCGATTCGATCGGTGAAGCTTTCTTT
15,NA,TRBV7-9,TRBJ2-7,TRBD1,CASSLAGTGSGEQYF,TGTGCCAGCAGCTTAGCTGGGACAGGGTCCGGAGAGCAGTACTTC
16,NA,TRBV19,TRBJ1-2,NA,CASSIEVRLYVGGYTF,TGTGCCAGTAGTATAGAGGTACGGCTCTATGTTGGAGGCTACACCTTC
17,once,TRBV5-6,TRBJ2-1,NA,CASSLGRRGRSYNEQFF,TGTGCCAGCAGCTTGGGTCGGCGGGGCCGCTCCTACAATGAGCAGTTCTTC
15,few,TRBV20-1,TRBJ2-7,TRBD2,CSARVLAGGGYEQYF,TGCAGTGCTAGGGTTCTAGCGGGAGGTGGCTACGAGCAGTACTTC
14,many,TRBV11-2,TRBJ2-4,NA,CASSAMPGTSIQYF,TGTGCCAGCAGCGCCATGCCGGGGACGAGCATTCAGTACTTC
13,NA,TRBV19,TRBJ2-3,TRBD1,CASSGGGTDTQYF,TGTGCCAGCTCAGGGGGCGGAACAGATACGCAGTATTTT
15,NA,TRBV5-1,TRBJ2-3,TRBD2,CASSSGLAETDTQYF,TGCGCCAGCAGCTCGGGACTAGCGGAAACAGATACGCAGTATTTT
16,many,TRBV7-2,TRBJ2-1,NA,CASSLAGGFMGNEQFF,TGTGCCAGCAGCTTAGCTGGGGGCTTTATGGGGAATGAGCAGTTCTTC
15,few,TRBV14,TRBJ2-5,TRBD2,CASSRVSGRKETQYF,TGTGCCAGCAGCCGTGTTAGCGGGAGGAAAGAGACCCAGTACTTC
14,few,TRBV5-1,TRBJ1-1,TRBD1,CASSWGTGGFEAFF,TGCGCCAGCAGCTGGGGGACAGGGGGGTTTGAAGCTTTCTTT
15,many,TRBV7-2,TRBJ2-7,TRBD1,CASSPRTGSIYEQYF,TGTGCCAGCAGCCCGAGGACAGGGTCCATCTACGAGCAGTACTTC
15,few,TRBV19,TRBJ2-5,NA,CASSSPGQYAETQYF,TGTGCCAGTAGTTCCCCGGGACAATATGCGGAGACCCAGTACTTC
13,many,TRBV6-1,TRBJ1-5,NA,CASREGNDQPQHF,TGTGCCAGCAGGGAAGGCAATGATCAGCCCCAGCATTTT
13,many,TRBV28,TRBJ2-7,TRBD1,CASSSGTGEEQYF,TGTGCCAGCAGTTCCGGGACAGGGGAAGAGCAGTACTTC
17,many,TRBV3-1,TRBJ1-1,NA,CASSQDRGARGATEAFF,TGTGCCAGCAGCCAAGATCGAGGGGCTCGAGGGGCCACTGAAGCTTTCTTT
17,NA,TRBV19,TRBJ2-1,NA,CASSDSERFPRDNEQFF,TGTGCCAGTAGTGACTCCGAGAGGTTCCCGCGGGACAATGAGCAGTTCTTC
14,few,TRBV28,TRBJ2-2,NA,CASSFRFTTGELFF,TGTGCCAGCAGTTTCAGGTTTACCACCGGGGAGCTGTTTTTT
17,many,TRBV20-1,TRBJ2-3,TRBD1,CSARGTDRPTITDTQYF,TGCAGTGCTAGAGGGACGGACAGGCCAACTATCACAGATACGCAGTATTTT
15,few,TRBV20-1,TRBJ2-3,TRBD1,CSARDWGQSTDTQYF,TGCAGTGCTAGAGACTGGGGACAGAGCACAGATACGCAGTATTTT
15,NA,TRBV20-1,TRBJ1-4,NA,CSAWTPLVTNEKLFF,TGCAGTGCGTGGACGCCTTTGGTAACTAATGAAAAACTGTTTTTT
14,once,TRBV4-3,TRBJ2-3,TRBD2,CASSQVGGVDTQYF,TGCGCCAGCAGCCAAGTTGGGGGGGTGGATACGCAGTATTTT
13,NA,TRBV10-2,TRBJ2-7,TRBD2,CATTPAGGVEQYF,TGCGCCACAACCCCAGCGGGAGGGGTCGAGCAGTACTTC
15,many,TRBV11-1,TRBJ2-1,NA,CASSLDGTMGNEQFF,TGTGCCAGCAGCTTGGACGGGACAATGGGCAATGAGCAGTTCTTC
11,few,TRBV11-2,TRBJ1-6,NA,CASSLGGPLHF,TGTGCCAGCAGCCTGGGTGGACCCCTCCACTTT
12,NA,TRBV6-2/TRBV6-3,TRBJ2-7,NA,CASSKDWGEQYF,TGTGCCAGCTCCAAAGACTGGGGAGAGCAGTACTTC
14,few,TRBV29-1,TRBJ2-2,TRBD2,CSVQRRLAGRELFF,TGCAGCGTTCAGCGGAGACTAGCCGGCCGGGAGCTGTTTTTT
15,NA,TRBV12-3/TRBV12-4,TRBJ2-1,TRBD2,CASSSPSGRKTEQFF,TGTGCCAGCAGTTCCCCTAGCGGGAGAAAGACTGAGCAGTTCTTC
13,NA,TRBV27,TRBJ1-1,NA,CASSPTVSNEAFF,TGTGCCAGCAGTCCAACAGTGTCCAATGAAGCTTTCTTT
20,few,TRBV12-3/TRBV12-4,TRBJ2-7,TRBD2,CASSSHLGTSGRARAYEQYF,TGTGCCAGCAGTTCGCATCTCGGGACTAGCGGGAGGGCCAGAGCCTACGAGCAGTACTTC
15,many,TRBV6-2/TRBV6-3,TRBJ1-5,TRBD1,CASSDTGGSNQPQHF,TGTGCCAGCAGCGATACAGGGGGCAGCAATCAGCCCCAGCATTTT
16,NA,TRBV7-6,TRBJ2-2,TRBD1,CASSAGQGLNTGELFF,TGTGCCAGCAGCGCCGGACAGGGATTGAACACCGGGGAGCTGTTTTTT
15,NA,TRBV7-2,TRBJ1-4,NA,CASSLVRGVGEKLFF,TGTGCCAGCAGCTTAGTCCGGGGTGTCGGTGAAAAACTGTTTTTT
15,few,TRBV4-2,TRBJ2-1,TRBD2,CASSLGTSALDEQFF,TGTGCCAGCAGCCTCGGGACTAGCGCTTTGGATGAGCAGTTCTTC
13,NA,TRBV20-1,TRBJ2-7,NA,CSARGDSPYEQYF,TGCAGTGCTAGAGGGGACTCGCCCTACGAGCAGTACTTC
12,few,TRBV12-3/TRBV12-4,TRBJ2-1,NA,CASSVTPNNQFF,TGTGCCAGCAGTGTGACACCCAATAATCAGTTCTTC
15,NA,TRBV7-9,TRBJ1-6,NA,CASSLGRGPNSPLHF,TGTGCCAGCAGCTTAGGACGGGGACCTAATTCACCCCTCCACTTT
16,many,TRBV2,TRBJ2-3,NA,CASSDPSSSSTDTQYF,TGTGCCAGCAGCGACCCGAGTAGCAGCAGCACAGATACGCAGTATTTT
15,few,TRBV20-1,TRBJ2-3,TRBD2,CSAGGVAGGPDTQYF,TGCAGTGCAGGGGGGGTAGCGGGAGGGCCAGATACGCAGTATTTT
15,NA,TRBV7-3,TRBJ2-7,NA,CASSLNWGPLYEQYF,TGTGCCAGCAGCTTAAATTGGGGGCCCCTCTACGAGCAGTACTTC
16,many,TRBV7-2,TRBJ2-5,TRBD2,CASSPGLAGVGGTQYF,TGTGCCAGCAGCCCGGGACTAGCGGGAGTGGGCGGGACCCAGTACTTC
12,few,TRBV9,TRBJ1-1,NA,CASSRVGSEAFF,TGTGCCAGCAGCAGAGTGGGGTCTGAAGCTTTCTTT